The source of this T cell receptor beta chain is a study of cytomegalovirus exposure and HLA in healthy donors. Overall study results and limits: Only CMV serostatus was available as immune exposure information. Presence/absence analyses rested on an assumption that sequencing depth was roughly uniform across donors.

V lost 11 bases, J lost 6 bases, and 8 bases lay in between. Germline V gene data show CDR1 as SNHLY and CDR2 as FYNNEI. CDR3 length: 10 amino acids. This clone was picked up a small number of times. Its antigen is currently unknown. PCR involved 60 Vbeta and 13 Jbeta primers. Some clones are missing from TCRdb's copy, which holds only in-frame ones; the method was immunoSEQ multiplex PCR. The sample holds more than 100,000 clones, around 72% seen once. Sequencing used PBMCs. The receptor was derived from a woman aged 40 to 50 in good health and CMV-seropositive. This chain links TRBV2 with TRBJ2-4; no firm D call. The chain's CDR3 is CAGGGNIQYF. CDR3 nucleotide sequence: TGTGCCGGCGGCGGAAACATTCAGTACTTC.